This TCR beta chain was sequenced in a study of blood T cells in healthy people across ages. A second PCR of about 7 to 12 cycles used a sample-barcoded 5' primer and a J-beta primer mix. TCRdb reanalysed the 5' RACE reads using MiXCR and keeps one entry per CDR3 protein. Among fewer than 2 million distinct CDR3 sequences listed, approximately 39% were seen once. Each donor supplied around 9.9 milliliters of peripheral blood. Study-level points and caveats: Observed TCR beta diversity per million T cells went down as age went up. This fall followed a roughly linear course with age. Higher diversity and more naive CD4+ cells were features of long-lived donors, compared to aged donors.

CDR1 is SGHVS and CDR2 is FNYEAQ in the germline V gene. This CDR3 contains 15 residues. The V and J ends lost 0 bases and 7 bases, in that order; junction bases with no gene match: 6. This clonotype has a handful of counts. Its antigen is unknown. Sequenced sample: blood. This TCR derives from a human donor in good health. The chain combines TRBV7-6 with TRBJ2-1; 7 positions agree with TRBD2. The chain's CDR3 is CASSLAGEGLNEQFF. The CDR3 DNA follows: TGTGCCAGCAGCTTAGCGGGGGAGGGTCTAAATGAGCAGTTCTTC.